This T cell receptor beta chain derives from a study of T cells after yellow fever vaccination. This clonotype was counted between two and nine times. Its antigen is still unknown. Study-wide results and limits: Clonotypes found in both CD4 and CD8 compartments made up a small share.

Losses at the gene ends were 5 bases for V and 1 base for J; bases not matched to a gene: 10. The CDR3 length is 16 residues. From germline, CDR1 is DFQATT and CDR2 SNEGSKA (reference sequence). They built TCR cDNA with 5'RACE template switching, a step that put in a universal primer site and UMIs. TCRdb independently ran MiXCR on the 5' RACE reads; one entry per CDR3 protein. The table shows hundreds of thousands of distinct CDR3 sequences, with more than 9% occurring only once. J is TRBJ2-3 and V is TRBV20-1; TRBD2 matches 9 bases. The sample was PBMCs, taken on the day of the yellow fever booster vaccination. This TCR was recovered from a man aged 30-40 years who received the YFV17D yellow fever vaccine. CDR3 in DNA: TGCAGTGCTCCGACGTACCAGCGGGGGGGCACAGATACGCAGTATTTT. Translated: CSAPTYQRGGTDTQYF.